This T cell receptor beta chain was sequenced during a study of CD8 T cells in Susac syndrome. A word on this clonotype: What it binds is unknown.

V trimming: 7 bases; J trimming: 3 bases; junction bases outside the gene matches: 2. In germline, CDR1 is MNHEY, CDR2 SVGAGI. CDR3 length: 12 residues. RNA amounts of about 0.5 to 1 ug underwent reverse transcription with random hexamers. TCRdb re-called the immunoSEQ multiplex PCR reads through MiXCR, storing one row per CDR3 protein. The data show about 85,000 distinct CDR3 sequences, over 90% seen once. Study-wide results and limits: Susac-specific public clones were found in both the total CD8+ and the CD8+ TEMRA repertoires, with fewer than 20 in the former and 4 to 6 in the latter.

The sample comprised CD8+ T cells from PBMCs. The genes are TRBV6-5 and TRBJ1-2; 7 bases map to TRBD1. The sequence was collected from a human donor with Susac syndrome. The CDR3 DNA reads TGTGCCAGCACTCAGGGGGACTATGGCTACACCTTC. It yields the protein CASTQGDYGYTF.